The entry below describes one TCR beta chain. What it binds is not known. This entry comes from a study of beta chain features in type 1 diabetes. General study results and limits: There was a moderate but significant shortening of TCRB CDR3s in all four CD4+ subsets of Type 1 diabetes patients.

The CDR3 runs to 12 residues. Germline V gene lookup returns CDR1 MNHNY and CDR2 SVGAGI (reference sequence). V lost 4 bases to trimming and J lost 1 base, with 4 bases between them. CD4+ naive, central memory, regulatory and stem cell-like memory subsets were isolated by sorting on CD45RO/CCR7/CD25/CD127/CD95/CD27. Since all of the isolated RNA was reverse transcribed, expressed TCRB transcripts were what got sequenced. Produced via immunoSEQ multiplex PCR; TCRdb's table is partial and in-frame only. The sample has approximately 250,000 clones, 15% to 20% seen once. The source of this sequence is a man aged 30 to 45 with type 1 diabetes. The sample was naive CD4+ T cells from blood. V is TRBV6-6 and J is TRBJ2-5; D is ambiguous. The CDR3 coding sequence is TGTGCCAGCAGTTGGAGCCAAGAGACCCAGTACTTC. Translating it yields CASSWSQETQYF.